The 3 T cell receptor beta chains reported below all come from one sample, sequenced in a study of T-cell reconstitution after alpha-beta-depleted transplantation in children. Preparing the TCRbeta library involved the use of unique molecular identifiers. TCRdb re-analysed the PCR reads in MiXCR, keeping a single row per CDR3 protein. The table records some 300,000 distinct CDR3 sequences, 10% of them present only once. The sequencing here drew on PBMCs from the stem cell graft donor, taken from the stem cell graft. Every receptor here comes from a human donor who donated a stem cell graft to a child with acute lymphoblastic leukemia.

This clonotype appeared a few times. The chain employs TRBV7-9 and TRBJ2-4; TRBD2 matches 7 bases. This CDR3 is 16 amino acids long. The germline CDR1 and CDR2 sequences are SEHNR and FQNEAQ (reference sequence). Trimming at V came to 4 bases and at J to 7 bases, leaving 13 bases not matched to a gene. The CDR3 nucleotides are TGTGCCAGCAGCTCAACCGTAGCGGGCTGGGGGAACATTCAGTACTTC. The encoded protein is CASSSTVAGWGNIQYF.

Comment on this clonotype: One end of the junction is discordant with germline, which a read error may explain. This chain joins TRBV4-1 and TRBJ2-1; 9 bases map to TRBD2. The CDR3 length is 18 residues. CDR1 MGHRA and CDR2 YSYEKL come from the germline V gene. DNA for the CDR3: TGCTCCAGCAGCCAAGATCTTGGTAGCGGGAGCTCCTACAATGAGCAGTTCTTC. This encodes CSSSQDLGSGSSYNEQFF.

This clonotype was detected a few times. V and J are TRBV20-1 and TRBJ2-5, with TRBD2 matching over 11 bases. Germline lookup yields CDR1 DFQATT and CDR2 SNEGSKA (reference sequence). V lost 4 bases to trimming and J lost 5 bases; unmatched junction nucleotides: 6. The CDR3 covers 14 residues. CDR3 amino acids: CSAIMASGGETQYF. The CDR3 DNA sequence: TGCAGTGCTATTATGGCTAGCGGGGGGGAGACCCAGTACTTC.